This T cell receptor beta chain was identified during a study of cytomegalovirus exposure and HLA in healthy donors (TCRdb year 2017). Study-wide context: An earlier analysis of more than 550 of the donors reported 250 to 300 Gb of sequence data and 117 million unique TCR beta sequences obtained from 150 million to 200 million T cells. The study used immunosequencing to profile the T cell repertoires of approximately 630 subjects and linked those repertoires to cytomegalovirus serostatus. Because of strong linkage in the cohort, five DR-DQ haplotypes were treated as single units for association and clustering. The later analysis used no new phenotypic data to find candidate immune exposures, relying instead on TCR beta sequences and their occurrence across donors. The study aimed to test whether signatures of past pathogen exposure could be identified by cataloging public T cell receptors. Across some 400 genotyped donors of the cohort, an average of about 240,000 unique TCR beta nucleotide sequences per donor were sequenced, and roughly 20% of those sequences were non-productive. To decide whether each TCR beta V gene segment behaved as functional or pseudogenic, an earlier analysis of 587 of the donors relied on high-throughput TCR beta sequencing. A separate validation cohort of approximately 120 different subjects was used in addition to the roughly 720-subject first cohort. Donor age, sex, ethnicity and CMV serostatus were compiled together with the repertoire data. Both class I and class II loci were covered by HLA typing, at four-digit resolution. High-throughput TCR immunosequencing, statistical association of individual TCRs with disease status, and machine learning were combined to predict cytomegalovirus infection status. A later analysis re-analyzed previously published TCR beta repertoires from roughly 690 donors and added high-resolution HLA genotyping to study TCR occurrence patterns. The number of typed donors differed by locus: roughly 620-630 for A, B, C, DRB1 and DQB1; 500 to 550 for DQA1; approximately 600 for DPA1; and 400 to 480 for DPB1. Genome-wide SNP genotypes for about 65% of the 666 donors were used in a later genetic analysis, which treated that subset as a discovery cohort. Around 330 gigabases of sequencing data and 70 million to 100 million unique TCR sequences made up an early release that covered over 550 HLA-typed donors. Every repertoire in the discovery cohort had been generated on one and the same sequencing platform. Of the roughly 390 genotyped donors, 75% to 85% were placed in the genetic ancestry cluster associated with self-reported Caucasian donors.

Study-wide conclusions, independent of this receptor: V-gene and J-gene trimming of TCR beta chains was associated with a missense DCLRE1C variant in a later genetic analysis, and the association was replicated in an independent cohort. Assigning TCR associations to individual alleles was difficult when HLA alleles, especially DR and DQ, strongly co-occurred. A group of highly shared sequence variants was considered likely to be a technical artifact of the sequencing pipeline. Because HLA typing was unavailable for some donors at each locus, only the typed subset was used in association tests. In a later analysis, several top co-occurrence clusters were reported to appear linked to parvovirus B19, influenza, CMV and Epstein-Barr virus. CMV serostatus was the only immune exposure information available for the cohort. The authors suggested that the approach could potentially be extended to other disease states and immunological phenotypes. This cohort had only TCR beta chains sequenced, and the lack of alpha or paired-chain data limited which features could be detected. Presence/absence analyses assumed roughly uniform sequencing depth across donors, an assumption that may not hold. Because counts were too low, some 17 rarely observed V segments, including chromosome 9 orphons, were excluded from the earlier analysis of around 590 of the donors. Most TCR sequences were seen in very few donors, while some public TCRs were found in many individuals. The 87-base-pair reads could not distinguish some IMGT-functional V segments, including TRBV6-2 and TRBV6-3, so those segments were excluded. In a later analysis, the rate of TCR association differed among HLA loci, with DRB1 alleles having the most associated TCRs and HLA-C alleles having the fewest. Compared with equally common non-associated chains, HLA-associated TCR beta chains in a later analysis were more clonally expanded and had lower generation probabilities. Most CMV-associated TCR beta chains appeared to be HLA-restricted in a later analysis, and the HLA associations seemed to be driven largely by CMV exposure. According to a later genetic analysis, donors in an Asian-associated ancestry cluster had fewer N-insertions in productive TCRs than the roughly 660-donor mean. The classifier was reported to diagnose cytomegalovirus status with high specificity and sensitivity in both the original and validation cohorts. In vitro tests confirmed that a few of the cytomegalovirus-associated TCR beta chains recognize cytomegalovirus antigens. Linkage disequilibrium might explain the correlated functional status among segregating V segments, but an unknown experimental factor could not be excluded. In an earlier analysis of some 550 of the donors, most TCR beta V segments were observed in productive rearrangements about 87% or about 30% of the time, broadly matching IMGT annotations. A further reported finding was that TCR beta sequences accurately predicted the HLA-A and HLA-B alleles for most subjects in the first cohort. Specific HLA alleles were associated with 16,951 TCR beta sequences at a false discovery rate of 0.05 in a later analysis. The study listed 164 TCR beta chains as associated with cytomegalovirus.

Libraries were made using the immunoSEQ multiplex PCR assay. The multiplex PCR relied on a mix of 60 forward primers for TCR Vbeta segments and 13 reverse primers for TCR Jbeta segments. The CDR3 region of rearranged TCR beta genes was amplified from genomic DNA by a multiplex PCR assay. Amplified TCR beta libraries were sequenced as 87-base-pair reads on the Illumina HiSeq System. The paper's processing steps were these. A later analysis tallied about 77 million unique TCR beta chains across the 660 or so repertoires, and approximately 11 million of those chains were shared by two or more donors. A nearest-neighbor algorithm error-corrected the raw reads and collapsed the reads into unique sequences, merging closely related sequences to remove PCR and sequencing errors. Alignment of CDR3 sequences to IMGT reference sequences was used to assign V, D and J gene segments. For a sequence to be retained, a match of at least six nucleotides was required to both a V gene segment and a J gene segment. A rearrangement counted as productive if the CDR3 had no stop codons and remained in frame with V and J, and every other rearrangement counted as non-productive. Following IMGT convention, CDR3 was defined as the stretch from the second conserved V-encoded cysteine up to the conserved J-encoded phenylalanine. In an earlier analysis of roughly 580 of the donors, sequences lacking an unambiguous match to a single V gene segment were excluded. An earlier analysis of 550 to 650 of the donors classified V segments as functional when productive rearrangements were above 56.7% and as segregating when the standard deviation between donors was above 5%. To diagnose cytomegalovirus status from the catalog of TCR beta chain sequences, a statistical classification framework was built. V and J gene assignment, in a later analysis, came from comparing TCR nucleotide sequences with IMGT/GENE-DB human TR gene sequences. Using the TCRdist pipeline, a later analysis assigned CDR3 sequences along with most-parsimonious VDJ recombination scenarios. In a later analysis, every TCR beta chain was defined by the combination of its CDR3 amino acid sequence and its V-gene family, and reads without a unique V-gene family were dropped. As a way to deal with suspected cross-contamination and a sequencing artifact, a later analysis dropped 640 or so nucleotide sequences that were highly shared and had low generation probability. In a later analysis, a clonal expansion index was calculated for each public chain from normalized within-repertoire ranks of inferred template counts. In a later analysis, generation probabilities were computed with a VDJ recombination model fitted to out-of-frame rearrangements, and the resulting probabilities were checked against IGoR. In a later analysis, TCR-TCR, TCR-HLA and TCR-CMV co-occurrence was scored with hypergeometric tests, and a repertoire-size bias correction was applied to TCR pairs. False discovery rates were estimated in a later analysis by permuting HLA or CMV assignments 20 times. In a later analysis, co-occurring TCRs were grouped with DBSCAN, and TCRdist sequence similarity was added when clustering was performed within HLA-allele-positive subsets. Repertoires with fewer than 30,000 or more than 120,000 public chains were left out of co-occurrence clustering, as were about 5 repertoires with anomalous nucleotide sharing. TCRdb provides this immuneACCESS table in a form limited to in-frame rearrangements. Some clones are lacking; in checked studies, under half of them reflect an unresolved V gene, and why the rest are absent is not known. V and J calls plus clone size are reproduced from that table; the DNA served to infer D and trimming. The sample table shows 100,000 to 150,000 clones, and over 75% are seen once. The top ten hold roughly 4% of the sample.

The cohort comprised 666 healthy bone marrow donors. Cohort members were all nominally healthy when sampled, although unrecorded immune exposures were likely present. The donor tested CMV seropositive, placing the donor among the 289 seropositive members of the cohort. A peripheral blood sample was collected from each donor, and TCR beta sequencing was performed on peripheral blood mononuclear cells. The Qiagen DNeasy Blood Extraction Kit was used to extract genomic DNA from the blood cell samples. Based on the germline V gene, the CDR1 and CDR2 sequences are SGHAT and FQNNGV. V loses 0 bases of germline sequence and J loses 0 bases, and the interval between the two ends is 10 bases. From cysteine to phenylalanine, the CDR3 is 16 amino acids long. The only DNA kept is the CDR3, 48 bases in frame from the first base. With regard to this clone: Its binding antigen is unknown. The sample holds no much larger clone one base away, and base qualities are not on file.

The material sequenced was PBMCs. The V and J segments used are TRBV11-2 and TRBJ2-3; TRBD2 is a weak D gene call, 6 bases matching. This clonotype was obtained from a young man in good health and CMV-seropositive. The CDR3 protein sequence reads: CASSLDSRGSTDTQYF. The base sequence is TGTGCCAGCAGCTTAGATTCACGGGGGAGCACAGATACGCAGTATTTT. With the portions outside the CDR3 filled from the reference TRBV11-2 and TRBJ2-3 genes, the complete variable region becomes EAGVAQSPRYKIIEKRQSVAFWCNPISGHATLYWYQQILGQGPKLLIQFQNNGVVDDSQLPKDRFSAERLKGVDSTLKIQPAKLEDSAVYLCASSLDSRGSTDTQYFGPGTRLTVL.